A selection of T cell receptor beta chains follows, all from one sample in a study of T cells in localized non-small cell lung cancer. Here immunoSEQ multiplex PCR was the method, and the copy in TCRdb shows in-frame clones only, minus some. The sample shows roughly 3,200 clones, more than 25% of them seen only once. This specimen was lung tumor tissue, taken before any cancer treatment. The source is a man between 40 and 70 years old with stage I lung adenocarcinoma. Each CDR3 is given with its conserved first and last residue. Each record gives: D gene, clone size, J gene, V gene, CDR3 DNA, CDR3 protein. A D gene is named only where the DNA matches it firmly. Rows give clone size only sometimes, using once, few, many, or a class for an expanded clone.

>-|-|TRBJ1-1|TRBV29-1
TGCAGCGTTGACCGGGACTCACTGAACACTGAAGCTTTCTTT
CSVDRDSLNTEAFF
>-|-|TRBJ1-1|TRBV28
TGTGCCAGCAAAGGGACTCCGAACACTGAAGCTTTCTTT
CASKGTPNTEAFF
>TRBD1|-|TRBJ1-2|TRBV28
TGTGCCAGCAGCCCTCTGGGGACAGGGACTGACGGCTACACCTTC
CASSPLGTGTDGYTF
>TRBD1|few|TRBJ1-3|TRBV19
TGTGCCAGTAGTAAGGGGCTCGGACAGGGCGGCGGAAACACCATATATTTT
CASSKGLGQGGGNTIYF
>TRBD1|-|TRBJ1-3|TRBV29-1
TGCAGCGTTGGGGACAGGTCCTCTGGAAACACCATATATTTT
CSVGDRSSGNTIYF
>-|-|TRBJ2-5|TRBV11-3
TGTGCCAGCATCACGGGTTGGGGGGGGCGTCAGGAGACCCAGTACTTC
CASITGWGGRQETQYF
>-|-|TRBJ1-3|TRBV6-1
TGTGCCAGCAGTGAAGGCGGGGTCTCTGGAAACACCATATATTTT
CASSEGGVSGNTIYF
>-|-|TRBJ2-1|TRBV11-3
TGTGCCAGCAGCTTAGGCTCTAGAGGCAATGAGCAGTTCTTC
CASSLGSRGNEQFF
>TRBD2|few|TRBJ2-2|TRBV6-8
TGTGCCAGCAGCAAACTAGCGGGGCTGAACACCGGGGAGCTGTTTTTT
CASSKLAGLNTGELFF
>-|-|TRBJ1-1|TRBV6-8
TGTGCCAGCAGCGATAATTTGAACACTGAAGCTTTCTTT
CASSDNLNTEAFF
>-|-|TRBJ1-2|TRBV6-8
TGTGCCAGCAGTTACTCGTTATGGGCCGGGGGCTACACCTTC
CASSYSLWAGGYTF
>TRBD2|-|TRBJ2-1|TRBV28
TGTGCCAGCAGTTTGCGGCGGGGGAGCTCCTACAATGAGCAGTTCTTC
CASSLRRGSSYNEQFF
>TRBD1|few|TRBJ1-2|TRBV9
TGTGCCAGCAGTGACAGGGGGCCCGGAGGCTACACCTTC
CASSDRGPGGYTF
>TRBD2|few|TRBJ2-1|TRBV11-3
TGTGCCAGCAGCTTTGCTAGCGGGGGAAATGAGCAGTTCTTC
CASSFASGGNEQFF
>-|medium-sized|TRBJ2-1|TRBV11-3
TGTGCTAGCAGCCCTGGGACCACCTCCTACAATGAGCAGTTCTTC
CASSPGTTSYNEQFF
>TRBD2|-|TRBJ2-5|TRBV5-1
TGCGCCAGCAGCTTTGCGGGGGAGTCTGGGTCCCAGTACTTC
CASSFAGESGSQYF
>-|few|TRBJ1-1|TRBV6-7
TGTGCCAGCAGTGAGGGCACTGAAGCTTTCTTT
CASSEGTEAFF
>-|-|TRBJ1-1|TRBV10-2
TGCGCCAGCAGTGAGAGCCGATCCCACGAAGCTTTCTTT
CASSESRSHEAFF
>-|-|TRBJ1-6|TRBV9
TGTGCCAGCAGCCCGTCGTTCGAGTCACCCCTCCACTTT
CASSPSFESPLHF
>-|medium-sized|TRBJ1-2|TRBV11-3
TGTGCCAGCAGCCCCCTGGTTCAGACGTACGGCTACACCTTC
CASSPLVQTYGYTF
>TRBD1|-|TRBJ1-1|TRBV19
TGTGCCAGTAGTATGCCTCCGGGACAGTCGAACACTGAAGCTTTCTTT
CASSMPPGQSNTEAFF
>-|medium-sized|TRBJ1-1|TRBV6-8
TGTGCCAGCATATTTGGGGCCAACACTGAAGCTTTCTTT
CASIFGANTEAFF
>TRBD1|medium-sized|TRBJ1-1|TRBV6-8
TGTGCCATCACTCGGGACAGGGGGGGCACTGAAGCTTTCTTT
CAITRDRGGTEAFF
>TRBD1|-|TRBJ1-1|TRBV9
TGTGCCAGCAAGGAAACAGGGGTTGGGACTGAAGCTTTCTTT
CASKETGVGTEAFF